This T cell receptor beta chain was documented in a study of OX40 agonist ivuxolimab in advanced cancers. Data came from immunoSEQ multiplex PCR; TCRdb stores just in-frame clones and leaves some out. The profile shows about 19,000 clones, around two thirds of them singletons. The V and J ends lost 1 base and 6 bases respectively, with 11 bases between them. The CDR3 has 14 residues. Germline lookup yields CDR1 SGHTA and CDR2 FQGNSA. This sequence joins TRBV7-2 and TRBJ2-3; D ambiguous. The sequencing here drew on CD4+ or CD8+ T cells sorted from blood, taken in a trial of the OX40 agonist ivuxolimab. The TCR was taken from an adult with an advanced solid tumor such as melanoma, head and neck, liver or kidney cancer. The CDR3 nucleotides read TGTGCCAGCAGCTTAGATACTGATGCGGATACGCAGTATTTT. Amino acids: CASSLDTDADTQYF.